Presented here are 30 T cell receptor beta chains from one specimen sequenced in a study of T cell responses to AZD1222 COVID-19 vaccine. Profiling relied on immunoSEQ multiplex PCR, and the TCRdb table lists in-frame clones only, not all of them. This sample has 180,000 or so clones, with more than 85% found just once. This specimen consisted of peripheral blood, obtained on day 0 of AZD1222 vaccination. These receptors were collected from an adult in good health.

The chain links TRBV3-1 (or the pseudogene TRBV3-2) to TRBJ1-2; 8 positions match TRBD1. The CDR3 contains 13 residues. Germline values: CDR1 LGHDT, CDR2 YNNKEL (reference sequence). Trimming took 3 bases from V and 10 from J; bases not matched to a gene: 7. The CDR3 bases are TGTGCCAGCAGCCAGGCCGGACAGGGACCCTACACCTTC. It yields the protein CASSQAGQGPYTF.

The chain joins TRBV7-8 to TRBJ1-1; tentatively, D is TRBD1 (5 bases). Germline V CDR1 and CDR2: SGHVS, FQNEAQ. V gave up 2 bases and J gave up 0 bases, with 19 bases separating them. CDR3 length: 18 amino acids. The CDR3 reads CASSLSKLGPPMNTEAFF. The CDR3 bases are TGTGCCAGCAGCTTATCAAAACTGGGACCCCCTATGAACACTGAAGCTTTCTTT.

The chain combines TRBV7-6 with TRBJ2-7, with 10 bases that match TRBD2. This CDR3 region has 17 residues. Germline CDR1 is SGHVS and CDR2 is FNYEAQ. Trimming at V came to 4 bases and at J to 0 bases, leaving 9 bases not matched to a gene. CDR3 region: CASSSSGGFRSSYEQYF. The CDR3 coding sequence is TGTGCCAGCAGCTCTAGCGGGGGCTTCCGAAGCTCCTACGAGCAGTACTTC.

V is TRBV13 and J is TRBJ2-1; D is tentatively TRBD1 or TRBD2 (5 bases each). V was pared by 5 bases and J by 1 base, with 15 bases between. CDR1 is PRHDT, CDR2 FYEKMQ, per germline (reference sequence). This CDR3 region has 16 residues. CDR3 protein: CASSIYRDPSYNEQFF. In DNA, the CDR3 is TGTGCCAGCAGCATTTACCGGGACCCGTCCTACAATGAGCAGTTCTTC.

The V call is TRBV27, the J call TRBJ2-7; 7 nucleotides agree with TRBD1. Unmatched junction bases numbered 14, after V lost 4 bases and J lost 5 bases. Germline-derived CDR1 and CDR2 are MNHEY and SMNVEV (reference sequence). CDR3 length equals 16 residues. CDR3 residues: CASSWRPGQPSDEQYF. Written as DNA, the CDR3 is TGTGCCAGCAGTTGGCGCCCGGGACAGCCAAGCGACGAGCAGTACTTC.

This chain links TRBV11-3 with TRBJ1-2; D is uncertain. There are 10 residues in the CDR3. In germline, CDR1 is SGHNT, CDR2 YENEEA. Trimming cost V 2 bases and J 7 bases, with 2 bases left between them. The CDR3 region is CASSLSGYTF. The CDR3 DNA is TGTGCCAGCAGCTTATCTGGCTACACCTTC.

This clone has just one count. The rearrangement links TRBV5-5 to TRBJ1-1; D is ambiguous. V was clipped by 3 bases and J by 3 bases, with 12 bases between them. This CDR3 has 14 amino acids. Per the germline V gene, CDR1 is SGHKS and CDR2 is YYEKEE (reference sequence). This CDR3 is CASSSRLGYTEAFF. In DNA form, the CDR3 reads TGTGCCAGCAGCTCTAGACTGGGGTACACTGAAGCTTTCTTT.

The chain joins TRBV10-2 to TRBJ1-1; the D is unclear. The CDR3 covers 13 residues. Trimming took 7 bases from V and 1 from J, leaving 10 bases between them. The germline V gene has CDR1 WSHSY and CDR2 SAAADI. The CDR3 nucleotides are TGCGCCAGCATAGCCGTGGCGAACACTGAAGCTTTCTTT. This sequence encodes CASIAVANTEAFF.

The V call is TRBV7-2, the J call TRBJ2-5, with D possibly being TRBD1 (6 bases). V was cut by 1 base and J by 8 bases, with 20 bases left in between. This CDR3 is built from 16 residues. CDR1 and CDR2 (germline): SGHTA, FQGNSA. The CDR3 nucleotides are TGTGCCAGCAGCTTAGGAGTGATGGGGGCCCAAGGCACCCAGTACTTC. Amino acids: CASSLGVMGAQGTQYF.

This clone has just one count. The chain has TRBV12-3 or TRBV12-4 and TRBJ1-6; D is unclear. V was clipped by 6 bases and J by 6 bases, with 6 bases between them. This CDR3 comprises 12 residues. The CDR3 DNA is TGTGCCAGCAGCCTGGGTAATTCACCCCTCCACTTT. Translated, it gives CASSLGNSPLHF.

The chain has TRBV3-1 (or the pseudogene TRBV3-2) and TRBJ1-1, with 7 bases lining up with TRBD1. The CDR3 has 14 amino acids. V gave up 3 bases and J gave up 2 bases; unmatched junction bases: 3. Germline V gene lookup returns CDR1 LGHDT and CDR2 YNNKEL (reference sequence). As DNA, the CDR3 is TGTGCCAGCAGCCAGGGACAGTACAACACTGAAGCTTTCTTT. Protein sequence: CASSQGQYNTEAFF.

The rearrangement uses TRBV7-8 and TRBJ1-6; TRBD1 matches 8 bases. The CDR3 loop spans 16 amino acids. Trimming removed 5 bases from V and 7 bases from J; junction bases left unmatched: 10. The germline CDR1 and CDR2 sequences are SGHVS and FQNEAQ. CDR3 nucleotides: TGTGCCAGCAGCCCATCGACAGGGGTTCGGAATTCACCCCTCCACTTT. Protein: CASSPSTGVRNSPLHF.

V is TRBV10-3 and J is TRBJ1-3; 8 nucleotides agree with TRBD1. The V gene end was trimmed by 9 bases and the J gene end by 0 bases; junction bases not matched to a gene: 10. Per germline, CDR1 ENHRY and CDR2 SYGVKD. The CDR3 is 16 amino acids. The DNA of the CDR3 is TGTGCCATACAGGGGGTAACCCCCAGCTCTGGAAACACCATATATTTT. This gives the protein CAIQGVTPSSGNTIYF.

The chain combines TRBV19 with TRBJ1-4; maybe TRBD1 (6 bases). CDR1 LNHDA and CDR2 SQIVND come from the germline V gene (reference sequence). This CDR3 has 13 residues. V lost 6 bases and J 10 bases, leaving 15 bases between the germline ends. The CDR3: CASRKHLQGKLFF. DNA for the CDR3: TGTGCCAGTAGGAAGCACCTACAGGGAAAACTGTTTTTT.

This chain joins TRBV6-5 and TRBJ2-2; D remains unclear. The CDR3 has 13 residues. Germline V gene sequence: CDR1 MNHEY, CDR2 SVGAGI. With 11 bases removed from V and 1 base from J, the gap between germline ends came to 11 bases. The chain's CDR3 is CAGQTGNTGELFF. The CDR3 DNA sequence: TGTGCCGGCCAAACGGGGAACACCGGGGAGCTGTTTTTT.

The chain combines TRBV10-2 with TRBJ1-3, with no clear D. Germline-derived CDR1 and CDR2 are WSHSY and SAAADI. V was shortened by 5 bases and J by 2 bases, with 7 bases between the two germline ends. The CDR3 covers 13 residues. CDR3 nucleotide sequence: TGCGCCAGCAGTTATTGGACTGGAAACACCATATATTTT. Amino acid sequence: CASSYWTGNTIYF.

The V and J genes are TRBV5-4 and TRBJ2-3, with 7 bases aligning to TRBD1. The CDR3 has 15 amino acids. Germline CDR1 SGHNT, CDR2 YYREEE (reference sequence). With V trimmed by 3 bases and J by 4 bases, 8 bases remained unmatched. CDR3 loop: CASSSGDRVADTQYF. CDR3 DNA sequence: TGTGCCAGCAGCTCCGGAGACAGGGTAGCAGATACGCAGTATTTT.

The rearrangement links TRBV7-9 to TRBJ1-4, with a tentative D call TRBD1 (6 bases). Germline V lookup: CDR1 SEHNR, CDR2 FQNEAQ (reference sequence). The CDR3 contains 15 residues. Trimming pared 4 bases from V and 1 base from J, leaving 10 bases between. In DNA, the CDR3 is TGTGCCAGCAGCTCAGAACAGGGAACTAATGAAAAACTGTTTTTT. It codes for CASSSEQGTNEKLFF.

The CDR3 nucleotides read TGTGCTAGTGGTTTGGGAGTGACTACGGGGGCTAACTATGGCTACACCTTC. Protein sequence: CASGLGVTTGANYGYTF. The rearrangement links TRBV12-5 to TRBJ1-2, with D perhaps matching TRBD1 (5 bases). Trimming left V 1 base short and J 0 bases short, with 15 bases between. The CDR3 contains 17 residues. Germline CDR1 is LGHNT and CDR2 is FRNRAP.

This chain joins TRBV5-1 and TRBJ2-5, with D possibly matching TRBD2 (6 bases). CDR3 length: 13 residues. Germline lookup yields CDR1 SGHRS and CDR2 YFSETQ. V gave up 6 bases and J gave up 3 bases, with 12 bases separating them. CDR3 in amino acids: CASNPGEEETQYF. The CDR3 DNA sequence: TGCGCCAGCAATCCGGGGGAAGAAGAGACCCAGTACTTC. The complete variable domain, with remaining parts taken from reference TRBV5-1 and TRBJ2-5, reads KAGVTQTPRYLIKTRGQQVTLSCSPISGHRSVSWYQQTPGQGLQFLFEYFSETQRNKGNFPGRFSGRQFSNSRSEMNVSTLELGDSALYLCASNPGEEETQYFGPGTRLLVL.

The genes are TRBV5-6 and TRBJ1-1; TRBD1 might be the D (6 bases). The germline CDR1 and CDR2 sequences are SGHDT and YYEEEE. Deletions cut 1 base from V and 3 bases from J, with 16 bases between. The CDR3 spans 16 residues. The chain's CDR3 is CASSLSRRTEHTEAFF. The CDR3 DNA follows: TGTGCCAGCAGCTTGTCTCGTCGGACAGAGCACACTGAAGCTTTCTTT.

The chain carries TRBV5-5 and TRBJ2-7; 9 bases map to TRBD1. V lost 3 bases, J lost 7 bases, and 11 bases stayed unmatched. The CDR3 length is 15 residues. Germline V gives CDR1 SGHKS, CDR2 YYEKEE (reference sequence). Here the CDR3 DNA reads TGTGCCAGCAGCTACCGGGACAGGGTATCCGAAGAGCAGTACTTC. Its protein product is CASSYRDRVSEEQYF. The variable domain in full, completed from reference TRBV5-5 and TRBJ2-7, reads DAGVTQSPTHLIKTRGQQVTLRCSPISGHKSVSWYQQVLGQGPQFIFQYYEKEERGRGNFPDRFSARQFPNYSSELNVNALLLGDSALYLCASSYRDRVSEEQYFGPGTRLTVT.

The rearrangement joins TRBV3-1 (or the pseudogene TRBV3-2) to TRBJ1-1, with 7 bases that match TRBD1. The CDR3 consists of 15 residues. Germline CDR1 is LGHDT and CDR2 is YNNKEL (reference sequence). V dropped 3 bases and J dropped 9; count of bases not matched to a gene: 13. CDR3 residues: CASSQADGTDGKAFF. The CDR3 DNA sequence: TGTGCCAGCAGCCAGGCGGACGGGACAGATGGGAAAGCTTTCTTT.

This clone came up a few times. The chain links TRBV12-2 to TRBJ1-1. TRBV12-2 is a documented pseudogene. The CDR3 has 18 residues. In DNA, the CDR3 is TGTGCAAGTCGCTTATCCGGGGACCCACTGGGGGTGAACACTGAAGCTTTCTTT. Encoded protein: CASRLSGDPLGVNTEAFF.

Notes on this clone: Other DNA sequences in this sample translate to the same CDR3. The chain uses TRBV19 and TRBJ1-3; D uncertain. The CDR3 is made up of 12 amino acids. Germline loops: CDR1 LNHDA, CDR2 SQIVND (reference sequence). V lost 3 bases to trimming and J lost 8 bases, with 8 bases between them. The CDR3 protein is CASSIRRDTIYF. CDR3 DNA: TGTGCCAGTAGTATTAGGCGGGACACCATATATTTT.

V usage is TRBV19 and J usage is TRBJ1-2; D is unresolved. V was shortened by 4 bases and J by 2 bases, with 11 bases between the two germline ends. Looked up from germline, CDR1 is LNHDA and CDR2 is SQIVND (reference sequence). The CDR3 runs 14 residues. CDR3 coding DNA: TGTGCCAGTAGTACCCGGGTTAGGAACTATGGCTACACCTTC. It codes for CASSTRVRNYGYTF.

The chain couples TRBV5-4 to TRBJ2-1; TRBD2 agrees at 8 bases. Losses at the gene ends were 9 bases for V and 4 bases for J; bases not matched to a gene: 9. The germline gives CDR1 SGHNT, CDR2 YYREEE (reference sequence). The CDR3 is 14 amino acids. In DNA form, the CDR3 reads TGTGCCACGACGACATCGGGGGGGTACAATGAGCAGTTCTTC. Amino acid sequence: CATTTSGGYNEQFF.

The rearrangement joins TRBV5-1 to TRBJ1-1, with 7 nucleotides matching TRBD1. This CDR3 has 13 residues. Germline values: CDR1 SGHRS, CDR2 YFSETQ. The trim removed 1 base at V and 8 bases at J, leaving 5 bases unmatched. This chain's CDR3 is CASSLWQGVEAFF. DNA of the CDR3: TGCGCCAGCAGCTTGTGGCAGGGGGTAGAAGCTTTCTTT.

This clone was counted a single time. The chain combines TRBV29-1 with TRBJ2-1, with D perhaps matching TRBD1 or TRBD2 (5 bases each). Per the germline V gene, CDR1 is SQVTM and CDR2 is ANQGSEA. The V gene lost 2 bases and the J gene lost 3 bases, with 20 bases spanning the gap. The CDR3 extends over 17 amino acids. CDR3 coding DNA: TGCAGCGTTGAACGAGGGGCTAGTGGAGCGTTCTACAATGAGCAGTTCTTC. Its translation is CSVERGASGAFYNEQFF.

The chain employs TRBV2 and TRBJ2-5; the match to TRBD2 covers 8 bases. In germline, CDR1 is SNHLY, CDR2 FYNNEI. CDR3 size: 14 residues. J lost 2 bases, V lost 7 bases, and 6 bases had no gene match. The CDR3 spells CASNLLAVQETQYF. In nucleotides, the CDR3 is TGTGCCAGCAACTTACTAGCGGTTCAAGAGACCCAGTACTTC.